The 18 T cell receptor beta chains reported below all come from one sample, sequenced in a study of metastatic and nonmetastatic thyroid tumors. TCRdb used MiXCR to call clones anew from the PCR reads. The sample carries approximately 74,000 clones, 12% to 15% recorded once. Nobody among the patients had been given any treatment before thyroid surgery. The sample comprised blood. Receptors originate from a male donor with papillary thyroid cancer or a benign thyroid nodule (not recorded which). Some clones in this sample may be carry-over from other donors' samples.

This clone was seen a few times. One end of the junction varies from germline; a read error may be responsible. The chain employs TRBV7-8 and TRBJ2-3, with D perhaps TRBD2 (6 bases). Germline V gene sequence: CDR1 SGHVS, CDR2 FQNEAQ. The CDR3 runs to 17 residues. The CDR3 loop is CVSSGPNAGAIGDTQYF. For the CDR3, the DNA is TGTGTCAGCAGCGGGCCCAATGCCGGGGCCATTGGCGATACGCAGTATTTT.

V is TRBV12-5 and J is TRBJ2-6; a possible D gene is TRBD1 (5 bases). The CDR3 runs to 14 residues. V gave up 3 bases and J gave up 3 bases, with 6 bases separating them. The germline CDR1 and CDR2 sequences are LGHNT and FRNRAP. CDR3 bases: TGTGCTAGTGGTTTCCAGGGTGGGGCCAACGTCCTGACTTTC. This translates into CASGFQGGANVLTF.

This clone was observed many times. This chain connects TRBV6-4 to TRBJ2-1; D is ambiguous. V was clipped by 0 bases and J by 0 bases, with 9 bases between them. The CDR3 has 16 amino acids. The germline V gene encodes CDR1 MRHNA and CDR2 SNTAGT. CDR3 protein: CASSDSSRSSYNEQFF. The CDR3 DNA sequence: TGTGCCAGCAGTGACTCGTCCAGGAGCTCCTACAATGAGCAGTTCTTC.

The sample holds many counts of this clone. CDR3 amino acids: CACSTGETQYF. The CDR3 nucleotides are TGTGCCTGTTCAACGGGTGAGACCCAGTACTTC. The chain joins TRBV30 to TRBJ2-5; unclear D gene. CDR3 size: 11 residues. Germline V gives CDR1 GTSNPN, CDR2 SVGIG (reference sequence). V was cut by 6 bases and J by 5 bases, with 10 bases left in between.

This clone was detected many times. The gene calls are TRBV10-3 and TRBJ2-5; D may be TRBD2 (6 bases). The CDR3 has 14 residues. V lost 3 bases to trimming and J lost 3 bases, with 11 bases between them. The germline V gene encodes CDR1 ENHRY and CDR2 SYGVKD. CDR3 loop: CAISDPGGKETQYF. CDR3 DNA: TGTGCCATCAGTGACCCAGGAGGGAAAGAGACCCAGTACTTC.

This clone was found many times. The CDR3 sequence: CSARPSSYEQYF. The CDR3 region has the DNA TGCAGTGCTAGGCCGAGCTCCTACGAGCAGTACTTC. This rearrangement joins TRBV20-1 to TRBJ2-7; D unresolved. V was pared by 3 bases and J by 0 bases, with 6 bases between. CDR3 length equals 12 residues. CDR1 is DFQATT, CDR2 SNEGSKA, per germline (reference sequence).

In this sample, this clone turned up many times. CDR3 region: CAWTTGGEQYF. The CDR3 DNA is TGTGCCTGGACAACAGGGGGCGAGCAGTACTTC. V is TRBV30 and J is TRBJ2-7, with TRBD1 matching 8 bases. Germline V CDR1 and CDR2: GTSNPN, SVGIG (reference sequence). The trim removed 4 bases at V and 6 bases at J, leaving 2 bases unmatched. CDR3 size: 11 residues.

This clone was detected ten times or more. The chain links TRBV25-1 to TRBJ2-1, with D perhaps matching TRBD1 (5 bases). This CDR3 is built from 16 residues. Trimming cost V 4 bases and J 1 base, with 14 bases left between them. Germline-derived CDR1 and CDR2 are MGHDK and SYGVNS. DNA for the CDR3: TGTGCCAGCAGTGTTCAGGGTTATCAGTCCTACAATGAGCAGTTCTTC. It codes for CASSVQGYQSYNEQFF.

This clone was seen a single time. A junction end diverges from the germline sequence, so it may reflect a read error. J is TRBJ2-1 and V is TRBV10-3; 16 bases align to TRBD2. The CDR3 sequence is 18 residues long. The germline V gene encodes CDR1 ENHRY and CDR2 SYGVKD. CDR3: CAISDGTSGRALNNEQFF. The CDR3 DNA sequence: TGTGCCATCAGTGATGGGACTAGCGGGAGGGCCCTGAACAATGAGCAATTCTTC.

This clone was observed at least ten times. The rearrangement joins TRBV30 to TRBJ2-1; 8 nucleotides agree with TRBD2. With V trimmed by 2 bases and J by 3 bases, 6 bases remained unmatched. CDR3 length: 15 residues. Germline V gene sequence: CDR1 GTSNPN, CDR2 SVGIG (reference sequence). The CDR3 nucleotides are TGTGCCTGGAGTCAGGATAGCGGGATCTACAATGAGCAGTTCTTC. Protein sequence: CAWSQDSGIYNEQFF. The full variable domain, in which reference TRBV30 and TRBJ2-1 provide the parts outside the CDR3, is SQTIHQWPATLVQPVGSPLSLECTVEGTSNPNLYWYRQAAGRGLQLLFYSVGIGQISSEVPQNLSASRPQDRQFILSSKKLLLSDSGFYLCAWSQDSGIYNEQFFGPGTRLTVL.

In this sample, this clone turned up many times. V and J are TRBV6-1 and TRBJ2-7; D is uncertain. The CDR3 is made up of 14 amino acids. CDR1 is MNHNS, CDR2 SASEGT, per germline. Trimming shortened V by 1 base and J by 5 bases, and 12 bases separated the two germline ends. The CDR3 sequence: CASSEVGQLDEQYV. The CDR3 region has the DNA TGTGCCAGCAGTGAAGTGGGCCAGTTAGACGAGCAGTACGTC.

This clone was counted a few times. This could be a read error, since a much larger clone is one nucleotide away. V is TRBV20-1 and J is TRBJ2-3; unclear D gene. CDR3 length: 10 residues. In germline, CDR1 is DFQATT, CDR2 SNEGSKA (reference sequence). The CDR3 is CRISTDTQYF. CDR3 in DNA: TGCAGAATTAGCACAGATACGCAGTATTTT.

The V gene is TRBV2, the J gene TRBJ2-3, with TRBD2 identical over 13 bases. The CDR3 spans 17 residues. V shed 6 bases and J 2 bases; nucleotides not matched to a gene: 8. CDR1 and CDR2 from the germline V gene are SNHLY and FYNNEI. CDR3 nucleotides: TGTGCCAGCAGGCCCCGACTAGCGGGAGGTTACACAGATACGCAGTATTTT. Amino acids: CASRPRLAGGYTDTQYF.

This clone was counted a few times. The V and J genes are TRBV7-9 and TRBJ1-2; possible D gene TRBD1, 6 bases. The germline V gene has CDR1 SEHNR and CDR2 FQNEAQ (reference sequence). CDR3 length equals 14 residues. The V and J ends lost 3 bases and 6 bases respectively, with 14 bases between them. The CDR3 is CASSFARGGDGYTF. Here the CDR3 DNA reads TGTGCCAGCAGCTTTGCCAGGGGAGGGGATGGCTACACCTTC.

This clone was seen a handful of times. The chain has TRBV6-1 and TRBJ1-1; TRBD1 matches at 7 bases. The V and J ends lost 5 bases and 1 base, in that order; junction bases with no gene match: 10. The CDR3 is 16 amino acids. From germline, CDR1 is MNHNS and CDR2 SASEGT. The CDR3 DNA is TGTGCCAGCAGTTCAAATGGACAGGAAGGGAACACTGAAGCTTTCTTT. This codes for CASSSNGQEGNTEAFF.

This clone was recorded at least ten times. The rearrangement links TRBV19 to TRBJ2-1; D perhaps matches TRBD2 (7 bases). V was shortened by 1 base and J by 4 bases, with 20 bases between the two germline ends. CDR1 is LNHDA and CDR2 is SQIVND in the germline V gene (reference sequence). This CDR3 has 18 residues. CDR3 DNA sequence: TGTGCCAGTAGTATAGGGCCCCCCGGGGGCGGGGGATACAATGAGCAGTTCTTC. Protein sequence: CASSIGPPGGGGYNEQFF.

This clone was seen repeatedly, ten times or more. The chain has TRBV29-1 and TRBJ1-2; the match to TRBD1 covers 8 bases. V dropped 7 bases and J dropped 8; count of bases not matched to a gene: 6. The CDR3 covers 11 residues. Germline CDR1 and CDR2: SQVTM and ANQGSEA. This CDR3 reads CSDFRTGGYTF. The CDR3 nucleotides are TGCAGCGATTTTCGGACAGGGGGCTACACCTTC.

In this sample, this clone turned up many times. The chain has TRBV12-3 or TRBV12-4 and TRBJ1-3, with D unresolved. V was cut by 3 bases and J by 0 bases, with 6 bases left in between. The CDR3 loop spans 14 amino acids. Here the CDR3 reads CASSLAISGNTIYF. The CDR3 DNA reads TGTGCCAGCAGTTTGGCTATCTCTGGAAACACCATATATTTT.